The sequence of this TCR beta chain was determined in a study of blood T cell repertoires in COVID-19. Produced via immunoSEQ multiplex PCR; TCRdb's table is partial and in-frame only. The table lists 79,000 or so clones, approximately 84% of them singletons. The germline gives CDR1 MRHNA, CDR2 SNTAGT. The CDR3 runs 17 residues. J gave up 4 bases and V 7 bases, and 14 bases lay outside the gene matches. The sample holds one count of this clone. Patients of the Seattle cohort, enrolled during active infection, were followed longitudinally. The genes are TRBV6-4 and TRBJ2-7; 12 nucleotides line up with TRBD1. The sequence derives from a man aged 60 to 69 with COVID-19, enrolled during active disease. The sequenced sample consisted of peripheral blood. Written as DNA, the CDR3 is TGTGCCAGCACCAGACCAACCCCGGGACAGGGGGCTTACGAGCAGTACTTC. It specifies CASTRPTPGQGAYEQYF.